This TCR beta chain derives from a study of technical replicates of blood from a handful of donors. The length of the CDR3 is 15 residues. The germline V gene has CDR1 SNHLY and CDR2 FYNNEI. With 3 bases removed from V and 3 bases from J, the gap between germline ends came to 9 bases. Some clones are missing from TCRdb's copy, which holds only in-frame ones; the method was immunoSEQ multiplex PCR. Among about 80,000 clones listed, 96% were seen once. This chain uses TRBV2 with TRBJ2-6; D might be TRBD2 (7 bases). This receptor was identified in a human donor in good health. What was sequenced was T cells isolated from PBMCs. The CDR3 loop is CASSERGLGANVLTF. The CDR3 DNA follows: TGTGCCAGCAGTGAGCGGGGGCTTGGGGCCAACGTCCTGACTTTC.